Sequencing of this T cell receptor beta chain was carried out in a study of Ad26.COV2.S vaccination and SARS-CoV-2 variants. Using immunoSEQ multiplex PCR, the repertoire was profiled, and TCRdb retains in-frame clones only, with some absent. The table shows 350,000 to 450,000 clones, with approximately 91% occurring only once. The CDR3 is made up of 13 amino acids. From germline, CDR1 is SGHAT and CDR2 FQNNGV. Deletions cut 1 base from V and 6 bases from J, with 9 bases between. Regarding treatment: roughly 20 received Ad26.COV2.S at low or high dose, single or two shots; roughly 5 received placebo; per-sample allocation not given. Day 63 after the first injection of vaccine or placebo was the sampling time.

This rearrangement joins TRBV11-2 to TRBJ1-1; TRBD1 is a possible D gene (5 bases). The starting material was peripheral blood, obtained in a trial of Ad26.COV2.S vaccine versus placebo. This receptor was identified in a person between 18 and 60 years old who received the Ad26.COV2.S COVID-19 vaccine or a placebo. The CDR3 reads CASSLGGSAEAFF. In DNA form, the CDR3 reads TGTGCCAGCAGCTTAGGGGGGTCGGCTGAAGCTTTCTTT.